The source of this T cell receptor beta chain is a study of T cell changes during pregnancy in multiple sclerosis. TCRdb keeps only in-frame clones here, not all; method: immunoSEQ multiplex PCR. The sample shows tens of thousands of clones, roughly 92% of them seen only once. Trimming removed 6 bases from V and 2 bases from J; junction bases left unmatched: 7. The germline V gene encodes CDR1 MNHEY and CDR2 SVGAGI. The CDR3 is 14 amino acids. The source material was CD4+ T cells from peripheral blood mononuclear cells, sampled in the third trimester of pregnancy. The chain is built from TRBV6-5 and TRBJ2-7, with 7 nucleotides matching TRBD2. This clonotype was obtained from a female donor with multiple sclerosis, enrolled in a pregnancy study. Here the CDR3 reads CASRASGDAYEQYF. In DNA form, the CDR3 reads TGTGCCAGCAGGGCGAGCGGGGATGCCTACGAGCAGTACTTC.